This T cell receptor beta chain was documented in a study of shared clonotypes between healthy human individuals (dated by TCRdb to 2020 to 2022). Concerning the study at large: A few men and a couple of women, aged 18 to 49 years, made up the cohort. Different laboratories and diverse techniques were used to prepare libraries and sequence TCR repertoires, to increase sequencing depth and limit assay-specific biases. To estimate repertoire size and how much clonotype sharing occurs between individuals, the study deeply sequenced the blood TCR repertoires of roughly 5 healthy adults. Each donor's leukapheresis produced roughly between about 0.8 and 8.9 billion PBMCs.

General conclusions and limits of the study: Sampling was restricted to blood, and TCR repertoires in tissue are likely to differ from TCR repertoires in blood. Pairwise subsampling indicated that sequencing depth was expected to affect the degree of clonotype sharing among donors. The small number of donors limited the genetic and exposure-history diversity represented.

The donors were healthy, HIV-negative adults who had no recently reported acute infections or vaccinations. Every donor was a Caucasian adult living in Nashville, Tennessee, USA. For unsorted samples, 75 million to 90 million PBMCs were counted and genomic DNA was extracted with the QIAamp DNA Blood Mini kit. Blood was collected by leukapheresis, and PBMCs were isolated by Ficoll-Histopaque density gradient centrifugation and then cryopreserved in liquid nitrogen vapor phase. Using the deep immunoSEQ assay, multiplex PCR amplified TCR CDR3 regions from genomic DNA. Extracted genomic DNA from each cell subset was spread evenly across all wells of several immunoSEQ 96-well plates, with each plate serving as a replicate. For unsorted PBMC, about 270 ng of genomic DNA, equivalent to approximately 30,000 T cell genomes, went into each replicate PCR. Genomic DNA from unsorted PBMC was sequenced over ten immunoSEQ deep assay plates. Purified libraries were quantified with a Qubit 3.0 fluorometer, sized on a Bioanalyzer 2100, and re-quantified with the KAPA Library Quantification kit. Each immunoSEQ 96-well plate was sequenced on its own single-read 150-cycle Illumina NextSeq 550 flow cell. The paper's data handling went like this. Because only junctional sequences without quality scores were contained in the immunoSEQ output, filtering matching that applied to full-length reads could not be performed. To assign V/J genes and CDR3, sequences were annotated against IMGT germline references using PyIR, a Python wrapper for IgBLAST v1.9. Reads were filtered out if the reads had weak V/J assignments (E-value above 1e-6), no CDR3, stop codons, out-of-frame junctions, or ambiguous translated residues. V3J clonotypes were defined as sequences sharing the same inferred V gene, J gene, and CDR3 amino acid sequence. The percentage overlap between two repertoires was calculated by dividing the number of shared unique clonotypes by the size of the smaller repertoire. Richness of each repertoire was evaluated using RTK rarefaction, the Chao1 estimator, and Recon v2.1 estimates of unobserved clonotypes. What TCRdb holds here is the immuneACCESS table cut down to in-frame rearrangements. Part of the clones is not present; checked against another copy, under half of the missing clones reflect an unresolved V gene, and the others are unexplained. V and J calls and clone size come straight from that table; D and trimming were deduced from the DNA. The sample profile shows around 500,000 clones; over 60% of them were found once. The ten largest account for 10% to 15% of the sample.

This clone occurred a few times. No cognate antigen has been identified for it. Per-base qualities were not stored, and no clone one base away is much larger. According to the germline V gene, CDR1 reads LGHNA and CDR2 reads YNFKEQ. Measured from the cysteine to the phenylalanine, the CDR3 is 14 residues long. Only the CDR3 portion is preserved as DNA: 42 bases, with reading frame beginning at the first base. V loses 2 bases at its end and J loses 8 bases; junction bases beyond the gene matches: 4. The chain was built from TRBV4-2 and TRBJ1-4; the central 8 bases match TRBD1. The origin of this receptor is a woman aged 40 to 49 in good health. Some clones in this sample may be carry-over from other donors' samples. Material for sequencing was PBMCs. The nucleotides are TGTGCCAGCAGCCAACAGGGGGCAAGGGAAAAACTGTTTTTT. This yields the protein CASSQQGAREKLFF.